These T cell receptor beta chains were read from a single sample in a study of post-analysis software for immune sequencing data. Each CDR3 protein is one row after TCRdb ran MiXCR on the PCR reads. The repertoire holds 700,000 to 900,000 distinct CDR3 sequences, with 35% to 55% as singletons. The source material was blood. These receptors were taken from a girl under 18 with multiple sclerosis. Both conserved end residues are part of each CDR3. The order of the fields is D gene, V gene, J gene, clone size, CDR3 DNA, CDR3 protein. The D gene is left open where the match is weak. The listing skips clone size in some rows; elsewhere it reads once, few, many or a size class.

NA	TRBV7-3	TRBJ2-1	NA	TGTGCCAGCAGCTTAAGCGGGACTTACTACAATGAGCAGTTCTTC	CASSLSGTYYNEQFF
NA	TRBV12-3/TRBV12-4	TRBJ2-7	few	TGTGCCAGCAAAGCAGGGTCCTACGAGCAGTACTTC	CASKAGSYEQYF
TRBD2	TRBV27	TRBJ2-5	NA	TGTGCCAGCAGTTTTCTCTCTGGTAGCGGGAACCAAGAGACCCAGTACTTC	CASSFLSGSGNQETQYF
TRBD2	TRBV4-3	TRBJ2-1	few	TGCGCCAGCAGCCCCCGAGCGGGAGGGCCGAGAAATGAGCAGTTCTTC	CASSPRAGGPRNEQFF
NA	TRBV12-3/TRBV12-4	TRBJ1-1	NA	TGTGCCAGCCGACACACTGAAGCTTTCTTT	CASRHTEAFF
TRBD1	TRBV20-1	TRBJ1-6	NA	TGCAGTGCCCCAGACAGGGATAATTCACCCCTCCACTTT	CSAPDRDNSPLHF
TRBD2	TRBV11-1	TRBJ2-1	NA	TGTGCCAGCAGCCCCCATAGCGGGAGCGGTGATGAGCAGTTCTTC	CASSPHSGSGDEQFF
NA	TRBV9	TRBJ2-1	NA	TGTGCCAGCAGCGTAGGTGGGGGTCCTGAGCAGTTCTTC	CASSVGGGPEQFF
NA	TRBV12-3/TRBV12-4	TRBJ2-3	once	TGTGCCAGCCCTAAGGCGGGACAGCCCACAGATACGCAGTATTTT	CASPKAGQPTDTQYF
TRBD2	TRBV29-1	TRBJ2-7	NA	TGCAGCGTTTGGCCAGCGGGAGGTTACGAGCAGTACTTC	CSVWPAGGYEQYF
TRBD2	TRBV11-1	TRBJ2-3	NA	TGTGCCAGCAGCTTAGCGCTAGCGGGAGACACGCAGTATTTT	CASSLALAGDTQYF
NA	TRBV10-3	TRBJ1-4	few	TGTGCCATCAGTGAAACCAGGGAGCGACGTGAAAAACTGTTTTTT	CAISETRERREKLFF
NA	TRBV6-5	TRBJ2-6	few	TGTGCCAGCAGTTACTTAGGTATCGGCGGCCTAGCCTCTGGGGCCAACGTCCTGACTTTC	CASSYLGIGGLASGANVLTF
NA	TRBV7-9	TRBJ1-4	NA	TGTGCCAGCAGCACGGACTATAATGAAAAACTGTTTTTT	CASSTDYNEKLFF
TRBD2	TRBV7-8	TRBJ2-3	many	TGTGCCAGCAGCTTAGGGGTTAGCGGGAGTGATACGCAGTATTTT	CASSLGVSGSDTQYF
TRBD2	TRBV7-2	TRBJ2-7	few	TGTGCCAGCAGCTGGACTAGCGGGCCGTACGAGCAGTACTTC	CASSWTSGPYEQYF
NA	TRBV20-1	TRBJ2-7	NA	TGCAGTGCCCAGGGTGGAGGGATCTACGAGCAGTACTTC	CSAQGGGIYEQYF
NA	TRBV14	TRBJ1-2	few	TGTGCCAGCAGCCAAGTCGGGACGGTTGCTGGCTACACCTTC	CASSQVGTVAGYTF
NA	TRBV2	TRBJ2-1	few	TGTGCCAGCAGTGAACAGGTGGGATCGGGGGAGCAGTTCTTC	CASSEQVGSGEQFF
NA	TRBV7-9	TRBJ2-1	NA	TGTGCCAGCAGCTTAGCTTTGTCCCGCAATGAGCAGTTCTTC	CASSLALSRNEQFF
TRBD2	TRBV6-4	TRBJ2-1	NA	TGTGCCAGCAGCGGGACTAGCGGGAGTATGAATGAGCAGTTCTTC	CASSGTSGSMNEQFF
TRBD2	TRBV4-2	TRBJ2-3	few	TGTGCCAGCAGCCAGGCGACTAGCGGAGGGTGGAATACGCAGTATTTT	CASSQATSGGWNTQYF
TRBD1	TRBV6-6	TRBJ1-2	NA	TGTGCCAGCAGTCCTATAGCGGACAGGATCGGACGGCGGGGCTACACCTTC	CASSPIADRIGRRGYTF
NA	TRBV9	TRBJ2-7	NA	TGTGCCAGCAGCGTAGGCCAGCGCGGCCTCCTGGACGAGCAGTACTTC	CASSVGQRGLLDEQYF
NA	TRBV7-6	TRBJ2-3	NA	TGTGCCAGCAGCTTAGCGCTAGGATTGAGGAGCACAGATACGCAGTATTTT	CASSLALGLRSTDTQYF
NA	TRBV12-3/TRBV12-4	TRBJ2-4	many	TGTGCCAGCAGTTTCCCGGGCCGAGAGGCCAAAAACATTCAGTACTTC	CASSFPGREAKNIQYF
NA	TRBV9	TRBJ1-2	few	TGTGCCAGCAGCGCGACGTCGACCCTGTCGGCCCACTATGGCTACACCTTC	CASSATSTLSAHYGYTF
NA	TRBV6-2/TRBV6-3	TRBJ2-1	few	TGTGCCAGCAGTTACGGGCCAGAGGCCAATGAGCAGTTCTTC	CASSYGPEANEQFF
NA	TRBV20-1	TRBJ2-3	few	TGCAGTGCTCTACTAGGTTATACGCAGTATTTT	CSALLGYTQYF
TRBD1	TRBV6-5	TRBJ2-5	few	TGTGCCAGCAGGCGACAGGGGGGAGAGACCCAGTACTTC	CASRRQGGETQYF
TRBD2	TRBV4-3	TRBJ2-5	few	TGTGCCAGCAGCCAAGAACCGGGAGGAGAGACCCAGTACTTC	CASSQEPGGETQYF
NA	TRBV20-1	TRBJ2-1	NA	TGCAGTGCTAGAGAGAGCACCTACAATGAGCAGTTCTTC	CSARESTYNEQFF
TRBD2	TRBV10-3	TRBJ2-7	NA	TGTGCCACCAGTGAATATCGGGCTGCGGGGGGGACCAACGAGCAGTACTTC	CATSEYRAAGGTNEQYF
NA	TRBV29-1	TRBJ1-2	NA	TGCAGCGTTGTTCCTGTGTGGGGAAAAGATGGCTACACCTTC	CSVVPVWGKDGYTF
TRBD2	TRBV12-3/TRBV12-4	TRBJ2-7	NA	TGTGCCAGCAGTTACAGCGGGAGGCTGTCCTACGAGCAGTACTTC	CASSYSGRLSYEQYF
NA	TRBV7-9	TRBJ1-2	NA	TGTGCCAGCAGCTTAGGGTACAAGGATGGCTACACCTTC	CASSLGYKDGYTF
TRBD2	TRBV5-6	TRBJ2-5	NA	TGTGCCAGCAGCTTGGACTTTGCGGGAGGGAACCAAGAGACCCAGTACTTC	CASSLDFAGGNQETQYF
NA	TRBV7-9	TRBJ1-6	NA	TGTGCCAGCAGCCCCGATGGGGGTAGGAATTCACCCCTCCACTTT	CASSPDGGRNSPLHF
NA	TRBV15	TRBJ2-7	NA	TGTGCCACCAGCAGAGGGAGGTTGCCCTACGAGCAGTACTTC	CATSRGRLPYEQYF
NA	TRBV21-1	TRBJ2-7	few	TGTGCCAGCAGCATGGGACTAGCGTTCTACGAGCAGTACTTC	CASSMGLAFYEQYF